This T cell receptor (beta chain) came from a study of blood T cell repertoires in COVID-19. This clone turned up a few times. This CDR3 is 12 amino acids long. The J segment lost 3 bases and the V segment lost 6 bases, leaving 1 base of the junction unmatched. Profiled with immunoSEQ multiplex PCR; TCRdb holds only in-frame clones, not every one. This table has more than 55,000 clones, about 77% appearing once. The TCR was taken from a man older than 75 with active or convalescent COVID-19. The sample consisted of peripheral blood. V is TRBV12-3 or TRBV12-4 and J is TRBJ1-2; TRBD1 agrees at 7 bases. CDR3 region: CASRQGDYGYTF. The CDR3 nucleotides read TGTGCCAGCAGGCAGGGGGACTATGGCTACACCTTC.